This record looks at one T cell receptor (beta chain) sequence and its context. Unsorted libraries used 2 million PBMCs kept at -80 degrees C. This CDR3 region has 15 residues. V shed 7 bases and J shed 3 bases, with 19 bases lying between them. This sample was taken from a study of neurological immune-mediated disorders. The team produced cDNA through 5'RACE using 10-nucleotide random UMIs. Sequencing runs each generated in excess of 160 million TCR-beta sequences derived from 15-18 subjects. A single record per CDR3 protein comes from TCRdb applying MiXCR to the 5' RACE reads. This sample yields tens of thousands of distinct CDR3 sequences, of which around 10% are seen a single time; about 20% belongs to the top ten.

The chain has TRBV12-3 or TRBV12-4 and TRBJ2-7, with a possible D match to TRBD1 (6 bases). The sequencing sample was made of PBMCs. The origin of this receptor is a woman between 40 and 50 years old with HTLV-1-associated myelopathy (HAM/TSP). This CDR3 reads CASKFSSGTYYEQYF. DNA for the CDR3: TGTGCCAGCAAGTTCAGCTCCGGGACATACTACGAGCAGTACTTC.